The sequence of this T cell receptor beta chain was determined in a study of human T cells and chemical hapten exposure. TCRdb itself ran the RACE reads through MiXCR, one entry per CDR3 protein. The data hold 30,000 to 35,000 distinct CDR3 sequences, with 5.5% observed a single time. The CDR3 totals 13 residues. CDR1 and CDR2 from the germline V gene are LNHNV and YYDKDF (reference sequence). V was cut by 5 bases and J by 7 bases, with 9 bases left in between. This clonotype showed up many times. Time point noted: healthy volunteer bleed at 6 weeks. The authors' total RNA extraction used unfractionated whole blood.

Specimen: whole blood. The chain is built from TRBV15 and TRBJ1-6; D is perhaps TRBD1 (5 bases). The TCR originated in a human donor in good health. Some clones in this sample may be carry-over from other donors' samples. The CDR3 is CATSPRANSPLHF. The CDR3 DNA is TGTGCCACCAGCCCCAGGGCGAATTCACCCCTCCACTTT. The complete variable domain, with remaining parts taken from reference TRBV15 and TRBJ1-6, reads DAMVIQNPRYQVTQFGKPVTLSCSQTLNHNVMYWYQQKSSQAPKLLFHYYDKDFNNEADTPDNFQSRRPNTSFCFLDIRSPGLGDTAMYLCATSPRANSPLHFGNGTRLTVT.